These 23 T cell receptor beta chains came from one sample sequenced in a study of cytomegalovirus exposure and HLA in healthy donors. Profiled with immunoSEQ multiplex PCR; TCRdb holds only in-frame clones, not every one. The sample records roughly 190,000 clones, 86% being singletons. Material: PBMCs. The receptors stem from a woman younger than 35 in good health and CMV-seronegative.

The gene calls are TRBV4-1 and TRBJ1-4; 9 nucleotides align to TRBD1. Germline CDR1 is MGHRA and CDR2 is YSYEKL. V was pared by 3 bases and J by 5 bases, with 4 bases of the junction left unmatched. The CDR3 consists of 15 residues. Written as DNA, the CDR3 is TGCGCCAGCAGCCAGACACAGGGGGCAAATGAAAAACTGTTTTTT. The encoded protein is CASSQTQGANEKLFF.

The chain carries TRBV7-9 and TRBJ2-7; 7 nucleotides line up with TRBD1. CDR3 length: 13 residues. V was clipped by 10 bases and J by 5 bases; unmatched bases: 11. Germline assignment: CDR1 SEHNR and CDR2 FQNEAQ (reference sequence). In DNA, the CDR3 is TGTGCCATTAACAAACAGGGGATCCACGAGCAGTACTTC. Translated, it gives CAINKQGIHEQYF.

The rearrangement joins TRBV5-4 to TRBJ2-2; TRBD2 agrees at 13 bases. Germline V gives CDR1 SGHNT, CDR2 YYREEE (reference sequence). V shed 4 bases, J shed 0 bases, and the junction held 3 bases outside the gene matches. The length of the CDR3 is 17 residues. CDR3 sequence reads: CASSAGLAGANTGELFF. CDR3 DNA: TGTGCCAGCAGCGCCGGACTAGCGGGGGCGAACACCGGGGAGCTGTTTTTT. Combining the CDR3 with reference TRBV5-4 and TRBJ2-2 gives the whole variable domain ETGVTQSPTHLIKTRGQQVTLRCSSQSGHNTVSWYQQALGQGPQFIFQYYREEENGRGNFPPRFSGLQFPNYSSELNVNALELDDSALYLCASSAGLAGANTGELFFGEGSRLTVL.

The CDR3 DNA reads TGTGCCAGCAGCCAACTAAGACAGGGTGGCTATGGCTACACCTTC. This codes for CASSQLRQGGYGYTF. The chain combines TRBV14 with TRBJ1-2; 7 bases agree with TRBD1. The germline V gene has CDR1 SGHDN and CDR2 FVKESK. The CDR3 spans 15 residues. Germline trimming cut 2 bases from V and 4 bases from J; bases unmatched to any gene: 7.

This chain joins TRBV5-5 and TRBJ1-5; D not resolved. V was cut by 4 bases and J by 2 bases, with 10 bases left in between. The CDR3 covers 14 residues. Germline assignment: CDR1 SGHKS and CDR2 YYEKEE (reference sequence). CDR3 region: CASSRGVGNQPQHF. In DNA, the CDR3 is TGTGCCAGCAGCCGCGGCGTAGGCAATCAGCCCCAGCATTTT.

The chain uses TRBV5-1 and TRBJ2-1, with TRBD2 matching over 9 bases. The germline V gene encodes CDR1 SGHRS and CDR2 YFSETQ. V lost 2 bases, J lost 8 bases, and 8 bases stayed unmatched. CDR3 length equals 15 residues. CDR3 sequence (DNA): TGCGCCAGCAGCTTCAGGCGGGAGGGCAGCGATGAGCAGTTCTTC. Its protein is CASSFRREGSDEQFF.

This clone was seen only once. The V gene is TRBV6-5, the J gene TRBJ2-7; 7 nucleotides align to TRBD1. V lost 0 bases, J lost 2 bases, and 4 bases stayed unmatched. The V gene's germline CDR1 is MNHEY and CDR2 SVGAGI. There are 15 residues in the CDR3. The CDR3 bases are TGTGCCAGCAGTTACTCCTACAGGGGAACCTACGAGCAGTACTTC. Translating it yields CASSYSYRGTYEQYF.

CDR3 loop: CASSITGTGYSNQPQHF. CDR3 DNA sequence: TGTGCCAGTAGTATAACCGGGACAGGCTATAGCAATCAGCCCCAGCATTTT. This chain uses TRBV19 with TRBJ1-5; TRBD1 aligns across 8 bases. The CDR3 length is 17 residues. Germline CDR1 reads LNHDA; CDR2 reads SQIVND (reference sequence). The trim removed 2 bases at V and 0 bases at J, leaving 6 bases unmatched.

The rearrangement uses TRBV25-1 and TRBJ1-1; D ambiguous. CDR1 MGHDK and CDR2 SYGVNS come from the germline V gene. Trimming pared 2 bases from V and 1 base from J, leaving 20 bases between. The CDR3 extends over 18 amino acids. CDR3 in amino acids: CASSEGSLTRIRNTEAFF. The CDR3 DNA sequence: TGTGCCAGCAGTGAAGGTTCCCTTACACGTATCAGGAACACTGAAGCTTTCTTT.

The genes are TRBV5-8 and TRBJ2-5, with 7 bases fitting TRBD1. Trimming at V came to 4 bases and at J to 4 bases, leaving 7 bases not matched to a gene. Germline values: CDR1 SGHTS, CDR2 YDEGEE. The CDR3 consists of 14 residues. CDR3 amino acids: CASSIRQGRETQYF. Written as DNA, the CDR3 is TGTGCCAGCAGCATCCGACAGGGAAGAGAGACCCAGTACTTC. Complete variable domain (other parts from reference TRBV5-8 and TRBJ2-5): EAGVTQSPTHLIKTRGQQATLRCSPISGHTSVYWYQQALGLGLQFLLWYDEGEERNRGNFPPRFSGRQFPNYSSELNVNALELEDSALYLCASSIRQGRETQYFGPGTRLLVL.

The rearrangement uses TRBV6-4 and TRBJ2-7; TRBD2 matches 9 bases. Germline V gene data show CDR1 as MRHNA and CDR2 as SNTAGT. The CDR3 extends over 19 amino acids. The J segment lost 5 bases and the V segment lost 6 bases, leaving 23 bases of the junction unmatched. Written as DNA, the CDR3 is TGTGCCAGCAGCACATGGTACTTCCAGGGACTAGCCCTGGTCCACGAGCAGTACTTC. This encodes CASSTWYFQGLALVHEQYF.

The chain has TRBV6-6 and TRBJ2-7; tentative D call: TRBD2 (6 bases). CDR1 is MNHNY and CDR2 is SVGAGI in the germline V gene (reference sequence). The CDR3 runs to 13 residues. V was clipped by 7 bases and J by 3 bases, with 13 bases between them. The CDR3 DNA reads TGTGCCAGCACCAAGATCGGGGGCTACGAGCAGTACTTC. Translating gives CASTKIGGYEQYF.

The J gene is TRBJ2-5, the V gene TRBV14; D is undetermined. Germline assignment: CDR1 SGHDN and CDR2 FVKESK. V was shortened by 4 bases and J by 2 bases, with 14 bases between the two germline ends. The CDR3 sequence is 15 residues long. As DNA, the CDR3 is TGTGCCAGCAGCCCGAGAGCAATCCGACAAGAGACCCAGTACTTC. As protein: CASSPRAIRQETQYF.

The chain combines TRBV10-3 with TRBJ1-4; TRBD1 aligns across 10 bases. V was clipped by 10 bases and J by 5 bases; unmatched bases: 7. From germline, CDR1 is ENHRY and CDR2 SYGVKD. The CDR3 spans 14 residues. CDR3 sequence reads: CATGMDRGNEKLFF. The CDR3 region has the DNA TGTGCCACAGGGATGGACAGGGGGAATGAAAAACTGTTTTTT.

This chain connects TRBV19 to TRBJ2-7, with 11 bases aligning to TRBD2. Germline loops: CDR1 LNHDA, CDR2 SQIVND (reference sequence). V trimming: 5 bases; J trimming: 0 bases; junction bases outside the gene matches: 6. This CDR3 contains 16 residues. The DNA for the CDR3 is TGTGCCAGTAGTTTCTCCGGGACTAGCGGCTCCTACGAGCAGTACTTC. It is translated as CASSFSGTSGSYEQYF.

This clone has a single count. This sequence joins TRBV4-2 and TRBJ1-1; 9 bases fit TRBD1. V shed 0 bases, J shed 9 bases, and the junction held 11 bases outside the gene matches. Germline V lookup: CDR1 LGHNA, CDR2 YNFKEQ. CDR3 length equals 16 residues. The CDR3 loop is CASSQDRGDREEKAFF. CDR3 nucleotides: TGTGCCAGCAGCCAAGATCGCGGGGACAGGGAGGAGAAAGCTTTCTTT.

The chain is built from TRBV18 and TRBJ1-2; TRBD1 matches at 9 bases. The V and J ends lost 3 bases and 4 bases, in that order; junction bases with no gene match: 12. The length of the CDR3 is 17 residues. Germline values: CDR1 KGHSH, CDR2 LQKENI. CDR3 in amino acids: CASSPSTGGTVSYGYTF. The CDR3 nucleotides read TGTGCCAGCTCACCCTCGACAGGGGGAACGGTTAGCTATGGCTACACCTTC.

The chain links TRBV7-9 to TRBJ2-2; 8 nucleotides match TRBD1. The CDR3 has 15 residues. CDR1 is SEHNR and CDR2 is FQNEAQ in the germline V gene (reference sequence). Trimming took 1 base from V and 4 from J; bases not matched to a gene: 2. The CDR3 DNA reads as TGTGCCAGCAGCTTAGTTACAGGGGGCACCGGGGAGCTGTTTTTT. Translating it yields CASSLVTGGTGELFF. Looking up the rest from reference TRBV7-9 and TRBJ2-2 gives the full variable domain: DTGVSQNPRHKITKRGQNVTFRCDPISEHNRLYWYRQTLGQGPEFLTYFQNEAQLEKSRLLSDRFSAERPKGSFSTLEIQRTEQGDSAMYLCASSLVTGGTGELFFGEGSRLTVL.

Note on this clone: Other nucleotide sequences in the sample specify the same CDR3. The J gene is TRBJ2-5, the V gene TRBV7-2; 8 bases are a match to TRBD2. CDR1 and CDR2 (germline): SGHTA, FQGNSA. The length of the CDR3 is 15 residues. Losses at the gene ends were 1 base for V and 4 bases for J; bases not matched to a gene: 5. CDR3 region: CASSLGLAGGETQYF. In DNA, the CDR3 is TGTGCCAGCAGCTTAGGTCTAGCGGGCGGAGAGACCCAGTACTTC.

The chain uses TRBV15 and TRBJ1-5, with TRBD1 matching over 7 bases. This CDR3 has 18 residues. Germline V CDR1 and CDR2: LNHNV, YYDKDF (reference sequence). With 0 bases clipped from V and 0 bases from J, the junction kept 8 bases outside the gene matches. CDR3 amino acids: CATSRDQGGGYSNQPQHF. DNA of the CDR3: TGTGCCACCAGCAGAGACCAGGGGGGAGGTTATAGCAATCAGCCCCAGCATTTT.

The chain combines TRBV5-1 with TRBJ2-1; tentatively, D is TRBD2 (7 bases). The CDR3 has 14 residues. V shed 3 bases and J shed 4 bases, with 11 bases lying between them. Germline V CDR1 and CDR2: SGHRS, YFSETQ. The chain's CDR3 is CASSSGGEYNEQFF. The CDR3 DNA sequence: TGCGCCAGCAGCTCGGGGGGCGAGTACAATGAGCAGTTCTTC.

In nucleotides, the CDR3 is TGTGCCAGCACGGGACAGGGCACCTACGAGCAGTACTTC. Translating gives CASTGQGTYEQYF. The genes are TRBV27 and TRBJ2-7, with 9 nucleotides matching TRBD1. The V and J ends lost 7 bases and 2 bases, in that order; junction bases with no gene match: 3. Per germline, CDR1 MNHEY and CDR2 SMNVEV (reference sequence). CDR3 length equals 13 residues.

The rearrangement links TRBV9 to TRBJ1-1, with D perhaps TRBD1 (6 bases). The CDR3 covers 12 residues. V lost 0 bases, J lost 8 bases, and 8 bases lay in between. Germline values: CDR1 SGDLS, CDR2 YYNGEE. CDR3 region: CASSVGTGEAFF. CDR3 DNA sequence: TGTGCCAGCAGCGTAGGTACAGGGGAAGCTTTCTTT.